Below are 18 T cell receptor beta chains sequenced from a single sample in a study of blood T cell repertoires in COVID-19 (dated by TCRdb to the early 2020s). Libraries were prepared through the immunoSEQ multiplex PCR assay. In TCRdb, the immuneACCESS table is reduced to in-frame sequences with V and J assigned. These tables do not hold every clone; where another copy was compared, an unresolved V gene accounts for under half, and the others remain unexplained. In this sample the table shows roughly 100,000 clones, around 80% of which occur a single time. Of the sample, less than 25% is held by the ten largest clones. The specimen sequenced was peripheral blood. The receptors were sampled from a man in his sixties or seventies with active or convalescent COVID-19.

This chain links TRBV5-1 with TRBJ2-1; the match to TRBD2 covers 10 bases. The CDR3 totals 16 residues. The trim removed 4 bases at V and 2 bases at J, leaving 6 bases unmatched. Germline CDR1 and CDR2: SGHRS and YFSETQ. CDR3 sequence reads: CASSGSSGRTYNEQFF. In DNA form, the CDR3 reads TGCGCCAGCAGCGGATCTAGCGGGAGAACCTACAATGAGCAGTTCTTC.

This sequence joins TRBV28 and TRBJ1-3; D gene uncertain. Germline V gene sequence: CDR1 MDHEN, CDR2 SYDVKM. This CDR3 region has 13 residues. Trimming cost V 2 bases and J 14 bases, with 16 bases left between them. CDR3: CASSLNIEARLYF. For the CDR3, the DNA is TGTGCCAGCAGTTTAAATATCGAAGCGAGACTATATTTT.

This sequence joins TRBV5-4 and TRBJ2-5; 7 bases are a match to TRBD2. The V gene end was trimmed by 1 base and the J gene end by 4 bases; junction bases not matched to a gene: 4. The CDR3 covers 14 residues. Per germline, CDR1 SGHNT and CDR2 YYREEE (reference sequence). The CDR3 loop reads CASSLRVAGETQYF. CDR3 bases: TGTGCCAGCAGCTTGCGAGTAGCGGGAGAGACCCAGTACTTC.

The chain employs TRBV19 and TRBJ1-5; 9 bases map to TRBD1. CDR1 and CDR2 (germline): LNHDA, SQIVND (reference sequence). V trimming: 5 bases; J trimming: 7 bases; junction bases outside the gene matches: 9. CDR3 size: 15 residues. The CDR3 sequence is CASSPGQGRWQPQHF. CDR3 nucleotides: TGTGCCAGTAGTCCCGGACAGGGGCGATGGCAGCCCCAGCATTTT.

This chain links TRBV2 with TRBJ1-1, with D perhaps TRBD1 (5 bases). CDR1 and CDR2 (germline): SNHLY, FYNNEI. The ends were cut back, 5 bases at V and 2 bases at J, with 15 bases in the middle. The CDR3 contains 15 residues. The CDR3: CASSSQGTFNTEAFF. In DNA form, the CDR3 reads TGTGCCAGCAGTTCTCAAGGGACTTTCAACACTGAAGCTTTCTTT.

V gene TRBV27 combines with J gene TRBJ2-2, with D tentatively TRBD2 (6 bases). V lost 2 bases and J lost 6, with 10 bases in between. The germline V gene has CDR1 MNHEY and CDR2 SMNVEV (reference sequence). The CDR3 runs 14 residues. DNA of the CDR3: TGTGCCAGCAGTTTAAGACTAGTCTCCGGGGAGCTGTTTTTT. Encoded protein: CASSLRLVSGELFF.

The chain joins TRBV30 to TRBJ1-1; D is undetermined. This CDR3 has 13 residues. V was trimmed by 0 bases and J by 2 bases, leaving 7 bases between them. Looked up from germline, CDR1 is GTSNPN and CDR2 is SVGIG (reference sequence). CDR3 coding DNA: TGTGCCTGGAGTGTACTGTTCAACACTGAAGCTTTCTTT. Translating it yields CAWSVLFNTEAFF.

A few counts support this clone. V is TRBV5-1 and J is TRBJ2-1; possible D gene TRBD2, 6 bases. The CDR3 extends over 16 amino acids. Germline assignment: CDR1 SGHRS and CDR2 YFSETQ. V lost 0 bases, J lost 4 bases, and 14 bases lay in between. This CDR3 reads CASSLDSSGGYNEQFF. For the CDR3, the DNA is TGCGCCAGCAGCTTGGATAGTAGCGGAGGGTACAATGAGCAGTTCTTC.

CDR3 in DNA: TGCAGCGTTGAACCAGGGTACACTGAAGCTTTCTTT. Translation: CSVEPGYTEAFF. This chain uses TRBV29-1 with TRBJ1-1; possibly TRBD1 for D (5 bases). From germline, CDR1 is SQVTM and CDR2 ANQGSEA. This CDR3 has 12 amino acids. Trimming shortened V by 2 bases and J by 3 bases, and 7 bases separated the two germline ends.

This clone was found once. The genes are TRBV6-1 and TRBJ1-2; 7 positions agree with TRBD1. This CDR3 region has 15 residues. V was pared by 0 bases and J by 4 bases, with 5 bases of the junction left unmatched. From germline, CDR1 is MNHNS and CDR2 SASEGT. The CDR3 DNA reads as TGTGCCAGCAGTGAAGCGCGCACAGGGGCCTATGGCTACACCTTC. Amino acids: CASSEARTGAYGYTF.

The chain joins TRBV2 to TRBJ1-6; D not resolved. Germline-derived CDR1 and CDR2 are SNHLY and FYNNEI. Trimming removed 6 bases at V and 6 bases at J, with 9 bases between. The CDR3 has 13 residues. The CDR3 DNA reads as TGTGCCAGCAGGCGGGAGACTAATTCACCCCTCCACTTT. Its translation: CASRRETNSPLHF.

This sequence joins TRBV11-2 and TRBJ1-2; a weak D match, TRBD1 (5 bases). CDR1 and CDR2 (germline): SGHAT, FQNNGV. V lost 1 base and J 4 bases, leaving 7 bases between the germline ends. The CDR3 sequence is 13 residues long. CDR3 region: CASSLGQGYGYTF. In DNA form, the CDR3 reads TGTGCCAGCAGCTTAGGTCAGGGCTATGGCTACACCTTC.

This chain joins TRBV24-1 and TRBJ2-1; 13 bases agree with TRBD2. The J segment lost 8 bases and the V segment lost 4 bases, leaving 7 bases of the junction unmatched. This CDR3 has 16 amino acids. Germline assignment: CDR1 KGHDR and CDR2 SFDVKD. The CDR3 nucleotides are TGTGCCACCAGTGACCCCGGACTAGCGGGAGCGGATGAGCAGTTCTTC. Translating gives CATSDPGLAGADEQFF.

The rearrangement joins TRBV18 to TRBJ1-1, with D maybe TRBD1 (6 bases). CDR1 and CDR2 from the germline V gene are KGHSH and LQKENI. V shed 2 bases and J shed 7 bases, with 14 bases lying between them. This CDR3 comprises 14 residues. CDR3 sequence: CASSPTMRTVEAFF. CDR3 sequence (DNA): TGTGCCAGCTCACCAACAATGAGGACAGTTGAAGCTTTCTTT.

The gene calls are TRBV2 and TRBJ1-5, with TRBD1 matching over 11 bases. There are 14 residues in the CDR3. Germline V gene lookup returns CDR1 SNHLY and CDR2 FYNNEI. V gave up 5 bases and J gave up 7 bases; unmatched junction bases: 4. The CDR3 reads CASSSDRGHQPQHF. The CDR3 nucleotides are TGTGCCAGCAGTTCGGACAGGGGGCACCAGCCCCAGCATTTT.

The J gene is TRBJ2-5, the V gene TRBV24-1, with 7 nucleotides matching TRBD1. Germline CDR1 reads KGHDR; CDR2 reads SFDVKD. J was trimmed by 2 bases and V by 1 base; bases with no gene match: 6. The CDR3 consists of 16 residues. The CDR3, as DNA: TGTGCCACCAGTGATTTTATCGGGACAGCTCAAGAGACCCAGTACTTC. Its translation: CATSDFIGTAQETQYF.

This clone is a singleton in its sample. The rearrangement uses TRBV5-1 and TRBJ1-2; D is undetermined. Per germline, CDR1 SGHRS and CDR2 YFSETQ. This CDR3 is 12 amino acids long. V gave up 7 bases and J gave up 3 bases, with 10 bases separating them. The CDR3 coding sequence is TGCGCCAGCGCCCGGGAGGACTATGGCTACACCTTC. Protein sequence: CASAREDYGYTF.

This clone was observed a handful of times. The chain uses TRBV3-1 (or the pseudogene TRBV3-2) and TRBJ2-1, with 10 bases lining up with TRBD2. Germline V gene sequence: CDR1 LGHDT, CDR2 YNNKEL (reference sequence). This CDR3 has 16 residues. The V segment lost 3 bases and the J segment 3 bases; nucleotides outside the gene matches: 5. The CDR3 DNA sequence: TGTGCCAGCAGCCAGTCCGGACTAGCGGTCTACAATGAGCAGTTCTTC. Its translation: CASSQSGLAVYNEQFF.